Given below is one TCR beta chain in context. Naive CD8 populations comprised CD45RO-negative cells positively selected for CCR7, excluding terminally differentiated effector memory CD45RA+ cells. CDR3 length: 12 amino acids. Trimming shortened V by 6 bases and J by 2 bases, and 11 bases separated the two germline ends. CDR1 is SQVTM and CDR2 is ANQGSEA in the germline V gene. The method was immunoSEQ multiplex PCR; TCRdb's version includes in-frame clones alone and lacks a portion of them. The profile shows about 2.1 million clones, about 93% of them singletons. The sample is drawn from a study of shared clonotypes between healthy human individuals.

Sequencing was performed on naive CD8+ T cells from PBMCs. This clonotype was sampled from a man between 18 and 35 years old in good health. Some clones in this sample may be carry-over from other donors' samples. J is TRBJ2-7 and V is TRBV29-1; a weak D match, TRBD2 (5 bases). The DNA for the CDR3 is TGCAGCGTGTCCGGGATAACCTACGAGCAGTACTTC. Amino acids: CSVSGITYEQYF.